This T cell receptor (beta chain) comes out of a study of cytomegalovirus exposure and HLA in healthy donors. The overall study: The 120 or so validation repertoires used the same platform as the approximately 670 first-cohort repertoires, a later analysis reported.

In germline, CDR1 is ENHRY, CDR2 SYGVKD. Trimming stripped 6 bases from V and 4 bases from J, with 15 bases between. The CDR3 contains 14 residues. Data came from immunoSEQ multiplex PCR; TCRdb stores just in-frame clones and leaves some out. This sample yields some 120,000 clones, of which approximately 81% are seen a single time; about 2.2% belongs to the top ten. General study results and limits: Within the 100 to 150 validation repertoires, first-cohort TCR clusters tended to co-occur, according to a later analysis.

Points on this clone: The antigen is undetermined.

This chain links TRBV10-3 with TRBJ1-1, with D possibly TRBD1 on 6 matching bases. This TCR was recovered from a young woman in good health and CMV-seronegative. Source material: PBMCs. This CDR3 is CAISPGVRSTEAFF. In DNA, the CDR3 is TGTGCCATCAGCCCAGGGGTACGAAGCACTGAAGCTTTCTTT.